These 15 T cell receptor beta chains came from one sample sequenced in a study of cytomegalovirus exposure and HLA in healthy donors (dated by TCRdb to about 2017). Library method: the immunoSEQ multiplex PCR assay. The multiplex PCR relied on a mix of 60 forward primers for TCR Vbeta segments and 13 reverse primers for TCR Jbeta segments. Entries here come from immuneACCESS through TCRdb and include only in-frame sequences with V and J called. Some clones fail to appear in such tables; in the studies checked, an unresolved V gene covers under half of the shortfall, and the cause of the remainder is unknown. The sample table records about 60,000 clones. 2.1% of the sample is in the top ten clones. Sequenced: PBMCs. The source is a woman under 30 in good health and CMV-seronegative.

This chain links TRBV19 with TRBJ1-1, with D uncertain. The length of the CDR3 is 11 residues. Germline V CDR1 and CDR2: LNHDA, SQIVND (reference sequence). V was trimmed by 7 bases and J by 0 bases, leaving 3 bases between them. In DNA form, the CDR3 reads TGTGCCAGTAAGCTGAACACTGAAGCTTTCTTT. Encoded protein: CASKLNTEAFF.

V is TRBV5-1 and J is TRBJ2-7, with D perhaps matching TRBD1 (6 bases). V was shortened by 4 bases and J by 4 bases, with 15 bases between the two germline ends. CDR3 length: 14 residues. Germline V gives CDR1 SGHRS, CDR2 YFSETQ. In nucleotides, the CDR3 is TGCGCCAGCAGCGATACAGGGAATAGGTACGAGCAGTACTTC. Encoded protein: CASSDTGNRYEQYF.

Note on this clone: The junction departs from germline at one end; a sequencing error may be responsible. The chain links TRBV6-5 to TRBJ1-5, with a tentative D call TRBD1 (6 bases). CDR1 and CDR2 from the germline V gene are MNHEY and SVGAGI. This CDR3 comprises 13 residues. The CDR3 reads CASSRQADQHQHF. CDR3 sequence (DNA): TGTGCTAGCAGTCGACAGGCGGATCAGCACCAGCATTTT.

This rearrangement joins TRBV5-1 to TRBJ2-1; 9 nucleotides match TRBD2. With 0 bases clipped from V and 14 bases from J, the junction kept 9 bases outside the gene matches. CDR3 length: 14 residues. Germline V gene data show CDR1 as SGHRS and CDR2 as YFSETQ. CDR3 DNA: TGCGCCAGCAGCTTGGAGCCTAGCGGGACGGGGGAGTTCTTC. Protein sequence: CASSLEPSGTGEFF. The full variable domain, rest sourced from reference TRBV5-1 and TRBJ2-1, is KAGVTQTPRYLIKTRGQQVTLSCSPISGHRSVSWYQQTPGQGLQFLFEYFSETQRNKGNFPGRFSGRQFSNSRSEMNVSTLELGDSALYLCASSLEPSGTGEFFGPGTRLTVL.

This sequence joins TRBV5-1 and TRBJ1-2; TRBD1 matches 7 bases. The CDR3 sequence is 17 residues long. The V segment lost 0 bases and the J segment 3 bases; nucleotides outside the gene matches: 11. Germline V gene data show CDR1 as SGHRS and CDR2 as YFSETQ. The CDR3 region is CASSLGVGGQSDYGYTF. CDR3 nucleotide sequence: TGCGCCAGCAGCTTGGGCGTTGGGGGACAGTCCGACTATGGCTACACCTTC.

The chain recombines TRBV6-1 with TRBJ2-7; 8 bases fit TRBD2. Germline CDR1 and CDR2: MNHNS and SASEGT. The CDR3 covers 18 residues. V shed 1 base, J shed 0 bases, and the junction held 11 bases outside the gene matches. CDR3 amino acids: CASSEVELAGSYSYEQYF. As DNA, the CDR3 is TGTGCCAGCAGTGAAGTAGAGTTAGCGGGATCATACTCCTACGAGCAGTACTTC.

The gene calls are TRBV5-1 and TRBJ2-3, with TRBD2 identical over 12 bases. The length of the CDR3 is 16 residues. Germline V gene data show CDR1 as SGHRS and CDR2 as YFSETQ. The V gene end was trimmed by 4 bases and the J gene end by 5 bases; junction bases not matched to a gene: 8. CDR3 protein: CASSQGLAGPQDTQYF. DNA for the CDR3: TGCGCCAGCAGCCAAGGACTAGCGGGACCCCAAGATACGCAGTATTTT.

The chain uses TRBV6-5 and TRBJ2-7; 8 bases match TRBD1. Unmatched junction bases numbered 11, after V lost 4 bases and J lost 3 bases. Germline CDR1 MNHEY, CDR2 SVGAGI. The CDR3 sequence is 16 residues long. The DNA for the CDR3 is TGTGCCAGCAGTTCCCCTCGGACAGGGTGGAACTACGAGCAGTACTTC. Translated: CASSSPRTGWNYEQYF.

The CDR3 sequence is CASSLVSGAGELFF. CDR3 nucleotide sequence: TGTGCCAGCAGCTTAGTTTCGGGTGCCGGGGAGCTGTTTTTT. The chain uses TRBV11-2 and TRBJ2-2; D uncertain. Germline V gene data show CDR1 as SGHAT and CDR2 as FQNNGV. The CDR3 totals 14 residues. Trimming shortened V by 1 base and J by 6 bases, and 9 bases separated the two germline ends.

V usage is TRBV4-2 and J usage is TRBJ2-1; 8 nucleotides match TRBD2. The CDR3 spans 18 residues. Germline-derived CDR1 and CDR2 are LGHNA and YNFKEQ. The ends lost 0 bases at V and 5 bases at J; junction bases unmatched: 12. Here the CDR3 reads CASSQDIGASGSDNEQFF. DNA of the CDR3: TGTGCCAGCAGCCAAGATATCGGGGCTAGCGGGTCCGACAATGAGCAGTTCTTC.

V gene TRBV5-8 combines with J gene TRBJ1-2; D is undetermined. The V and J ends lost 4 bases and 4 bases respectively, with 8 bases between them. The CDR3 contains 12 residues. The germline gives CDR1 SGHTS, CDR2 YDEGEE. The CDR3 here is CASSIDIYGYTF. DNA for the CDR3: TGTGCCAGCAGCATAGACATCTATGGCTACACCTTC.

The chain has TRBV7-3 and TRBJ2-3; TRBD2 matches at 9 bases. CDR3 length equals 15 residues. V lost 3 bases, J lost 5 bases, and 6 bases stayed unmatched. Germline-derived CDR1 and CDR2 are SGHTA and FQGTGA. This CDR3 reads CASSLGGRALDTQYF. The CDR3, as DNA: TGTGCCAGCAGCTTGGGCGGGAGGGCCCTAGATACGCAGTATTTT.

The gene calls are TRBV21-1 and TRBJ2-7; no DNA check was done on the table's D call, TRBD2. TRBV21-1 is listed as a pseudogene. The CDR3 contains 13 residues. CDR3 coding DNA: TGTGCCAGCAGCACGAGTGGGAGCTCCTGCCAGTACTTC. Protein sequence: CASSTSGSSCQYF.

The chain carries TRBV13 and TRBJ1-5; a weak D match, TRBD1 (5 bases). CDR1 is PRHDT, CDR2 FYEKMQ, per germline (reference sequence). Trimming shortened V by 3 bases and J by 5 bases, and 11 bases separated the two germline ends. The CDR3 spans 14 residues. This chain's CDR3 is CASSLRWGDQPQHF. As DNA, the CDR3 is TGTGCCAGCAGCTTGAGGTGGGGGGATCAGCCCCAGCATTTT.

V and J are TRBV5-1 and TRBJ2-1; 13 bases are shared with TRBD2. V shed 4 bases, J shed 4 bases, and the junction held 2 bases outside the gene matches. The germline CDR1 and CDR2 sequences are SGHRS and YFSETQ. CDR3 length: 15 amino acids. This chain's CDR3 is CASSRGLAGYNEQFF. In DNA, the CDR3 is TGCGCCAGCAGCCGGGGACTAGCGGGGTACAATGAGCAGTTCTTC.